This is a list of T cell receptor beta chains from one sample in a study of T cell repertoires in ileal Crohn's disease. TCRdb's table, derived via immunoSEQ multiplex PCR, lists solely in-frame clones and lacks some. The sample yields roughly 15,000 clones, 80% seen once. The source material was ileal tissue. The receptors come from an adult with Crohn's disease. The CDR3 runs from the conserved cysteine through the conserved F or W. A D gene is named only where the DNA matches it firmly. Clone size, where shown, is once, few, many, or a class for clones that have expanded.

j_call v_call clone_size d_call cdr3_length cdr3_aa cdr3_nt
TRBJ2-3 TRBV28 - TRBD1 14 CASLGQGVSDTQYF TGTGCCAGCCTGGGACAGGGGGTTTCAGATACGCAGTATTTT
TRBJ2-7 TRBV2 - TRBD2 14 CASNLLAGAYEQYF TGTGCCAGCAATCTCTTAGCGGGGGCCTACGAGCAGTACTTC
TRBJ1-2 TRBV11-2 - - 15 CASSQAQGTQYGYTF TGTGCCAGCAGCCAAGCACAGGGAACCCAATATGGCTACACCTTC
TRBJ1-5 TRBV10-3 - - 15 CAILQGRYSNQPQHF TGTGCCATCCTACAGGGACGATATAGCAATCAGCCCCAGCATTTT
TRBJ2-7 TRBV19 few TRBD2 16 CASSIMGLPPIYEQYF TGTGCCAGTAGTATTATGGGACTACCGCCCATCTACGAGCAGTACTTC
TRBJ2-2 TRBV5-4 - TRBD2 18 CASSSPSLAGVITGELFF TGTGCCAGCAGCTCCCCCTCCTTAGCGGGAGTGATCACCGGGGAGCTGTTTTTT
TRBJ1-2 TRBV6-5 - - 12 CASRQDPYGYTF TGTGCCAGTCGACAGGATCCCTATGGCTACACCTTC
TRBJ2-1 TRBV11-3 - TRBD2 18 CASSLGFLGEGRYGEQFF TGTGCCAGCAGCTTAGGGTTTTTGGGGGAGGGCCGTTACGGTGAGCAGTTCTTC
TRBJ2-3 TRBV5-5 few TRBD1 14 CASSLYRGPDTQYF TGTGCCAGCAGCTTGTACAGGGGCCCAGATACGCAGTATTTT
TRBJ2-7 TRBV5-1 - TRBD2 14 CASNRAGSSYEQYF TGCGCCAGCAACCGAGCGGGGAGCTCCTACGAGCAGTACTTC
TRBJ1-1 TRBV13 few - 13 CAARLAANTEAFF TGTGCCGCCCGACTAGCAGCGAACACTGAAGCTTTCTTT
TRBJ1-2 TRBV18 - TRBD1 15 CASSSQGVTAYGYTF TGTGCCAGCTCAAGCCAGGGGGTCACTGCCTATGGCTACACCTTC
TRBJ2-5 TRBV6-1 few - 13 CASKLTYQETQYF TGTGCCAGCAAACTAACGTACCAAGAGACCCAGTACTTC
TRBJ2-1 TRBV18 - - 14 CASSPRTVYNEQFF TGTGCCAGCTCACCCCGGACAGTTTACAATGAGCAGTTCTTC
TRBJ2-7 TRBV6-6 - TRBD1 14 CASSYGRGPYEQYF TGTGCCAGCAGTTACGGAAGGGGGCCCTACGAGCAGTACTTC
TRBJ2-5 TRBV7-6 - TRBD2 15 CASSLGRGGGRTQYF TGTGCCAGCAGCTTAGGGCGGGGGGGCGGCAGGACCCAGTACTTC
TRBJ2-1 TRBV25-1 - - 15 CASSESGLSVNEQFF TGTGCCAGCAGTGAATCAGGACTTTCGGTCAATGAGCAGTTCTTC
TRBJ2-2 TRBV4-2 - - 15 CASSQEARGAGELFF TGTGCCAGCAGCCAAGAGGCCAGGGGGGCCGGGGAGCTGTTTTTT
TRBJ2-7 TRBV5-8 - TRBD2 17 CASSFPGRLAGTYEQYF TGTGCCAGCAGCTTCCCCGGGCGGCTAGCGGGGACCTACGAGCAGTACTTC
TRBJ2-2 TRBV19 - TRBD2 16 CASSIKGSGGAGELFF TGTGCCAGTAGTATAAAGGGTAGCGGGGGGGCCGGGGAGCTGTTTTTT
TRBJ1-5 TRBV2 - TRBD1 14 CASSHDRAGKPQHF TGTGCCAGCAGTCATGACAGGGCAGGGAAGCCCCAGCATTTT
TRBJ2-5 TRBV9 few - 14 CASSEKWAQETQYF TGTGCCAGCAGCGAGAAATGGGCCCAAGAGACCCAGTACTTC
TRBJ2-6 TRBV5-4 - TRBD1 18 CASSAPGTGLLGANVLTF TGTGCCAGCAGCGCACCCGGGACAGGGTTGTTGGGGGCCAACGTCCTGACTTTC
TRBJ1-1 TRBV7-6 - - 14 CASSLAAAQTEAFF TGTGCCAGCAGCTTAGCGGCGGCTCAGACTGAAGCTTTCTTT
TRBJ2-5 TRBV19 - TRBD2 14 CASSTLSGGETQYF TGTGCCAGTAGTACCCTTAGCGGGGGTGAGACCCAGTACTTC
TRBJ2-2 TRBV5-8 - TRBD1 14 CASGTGTGPGELFF TGTGCCAGCGGAACCGGGACAGGGCCCGGGGAGCTGTTTTTT
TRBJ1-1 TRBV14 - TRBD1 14 CASSRGTGVSEAFF TGTGCCAGCAGCCGAGGGACAGGGGTTTCTGAAGCTTTCTTT
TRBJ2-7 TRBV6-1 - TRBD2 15 CASSETSGGSYEQYF TGTGCCAGCAGTGAAACTAGCGGGGGCTCCTACGAGCAGTACTTC
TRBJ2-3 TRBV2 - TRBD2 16 CASNRLAGGHSDTQYF TGTGCCAGCAATCGACTAGCGGGAGGGCACTCAGATACGCAGTATTTT
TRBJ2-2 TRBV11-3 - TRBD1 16 CASSLGQGLSTGELFF TGTGCCAGCAGCTTGGGACAGGGGTTATCCACCGGGGAGCTGTTTTTT
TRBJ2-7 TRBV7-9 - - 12 CASSLDGGPQYF TGTGCCAGCAGCTTGGACGGGGGACCGCAGTACTTC
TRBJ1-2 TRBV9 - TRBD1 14 CASSVSGGLDGYTF TGTGCCAGCAGCGTTTCAGGGGGGCTGGATGGCTACACCTTC
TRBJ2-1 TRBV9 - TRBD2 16 CASSVGPGGSRYEQFF TGTGCCAGCAGCGTAGGTCCTGGCGGGAGTCGGTATGAGCAGTTCTTC
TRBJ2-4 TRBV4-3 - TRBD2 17 CASSQVGGRADKNIQYF TGCGCCAGCAGCCAAGTGGGCGGGAGGGCCGACAAAAACATTCAGTACTTC
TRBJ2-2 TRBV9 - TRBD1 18 CASSAALRGQVNTGELFF TGTGCCAGCAGCGCCGCCCTCCGGGGACAGGTGAACACCGGGGAGCTGTTTTTT
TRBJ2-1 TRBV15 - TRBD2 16 CATSRAGVAGDNEQFF TGTGCCACCAGCAGAGCCGGAGTAGCGGGGGACAATGAGCAGTTCTTC
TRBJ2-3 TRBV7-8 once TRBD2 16 CASSPLAGATTDTQYF TGTGCCAGCAGCCCCCTAGCGGGGGCCACTACAGATACGCAGTATTTT